Shown below are 27 T cell receptor beta chains from a single sample sequenced in a study of Ad26.COV2.S vaccination and SARS-CoV-2 variants (dated by TCRdb to the early 2020s). In the paper's terms, the treatment or condition label means: some 20 received Ad26.COV2.S at low or high dose, single or two shots; 5 received placebo; per-sample allocation not given. Repertoires of vaccine and placebo recipients were sequenced from samples taken on day 63 after the first injection. The library came from the immunoSEQ multiplex PCR assay. TCRdb limited this immuneACCESS table to in-frame rearrangements with V and J called. A share of clones is missing; checked studies link under half to unresolved V genes, and the rest is unexplained. Present in this sample are about 390,000 clones, 92% of which were seen just once. The top ten clones comprise 1.5% to 2% of the sample. The material was peripheral blood, obtained in a trial of Ad26.COV2.S vaccine versus placebo. All receptors come from a person between 18 and 65 years old who received the Ad26.COV2.S COVID-19 vaccine or a placebo.

V and J are TRBV4-3 and TRBJ2-5, with 11 bases aligning to TRBD1. V shed 3 bases and J 4 bases; nucleotides not matched to a gene: 7. CDR3 size: 16 residues. In germline, CDR1 is LGHNA, CDR2 YSLEER. The CDR3 nucleotides read TGCGCCAGCAGCCATTCCGGGACAGGGGGGGGAGAGACCCAGTACTTC. The encoded protein is CASSHSGTGGGETQYF.

The V gene is TRBV19, the J gene TRBJ2-1; D might be TRBD2 (7 bases). There are 16 residues in the CDR3. Germline CDR1 LNHDA, CDR2 SQIVND (reference sequence). With 5 bases removed from V and 0 bases from J, the gap between germline ends came to 14 bases. CDR3 loop: CASSGGAAHSYNEQFF. CDR3 DNA: TGTGCCAGTAGTGGGGGGGCAGCCCACTCCTACAATGAGCAGTTCTTC.

The rearrangement joins TRBV6-2 or TRBV6-3 to TRBJ2-7, with 11 bases aligning to TRBD1. V shed 0 bases and J 5 bases; nucleotides not matched to a gene: 6. Germline values: CDR1 MNHEY, CDR2 SVGEGT. This CDR3 comprises 16 residues. CDR3 sequence (DNA): TGTGCCAGCAGTTACTCATTTCGGACAGGGGGCCACGAGCAGTACTTC. Its protein is CASSYSFRTGGHEQYF.

The chain joins TRBV19 to TRBJ2-7, with TRBD1 as a possible D gene (6 bases). Trimming took off 3 bases at V and 2 bases at J, with 8 bases between the two ends. The length of the CDR3 is 13 residues. Germline values: CDR1 LNHDA, CDR2 SQIVND (reference sequence). The CDR3 region has the DNA TGTGCCAGTAGTATTCGGGACACCTACGAGCAGTACTTC. Translating it yields CASSIRDTYEQYF.

V is TRBV14 and J is TRBJ1-6; possible D gene TRBD1, 5 bases. Germline CDR1 and CDR2: SGHDN and FVKESK. The CDR3 runs 13 residues. V was trimmed by 4 bases and J by 9 bases, leaving 10 bases between them. In nucleotides, the CDR3 is TGTGCCAGCAGCCCCCAGGGAGCTTCACCCCTCCACTTT. This encodes CASSPQGASPLHF.

This chain uses TRBV7-2 with TRBJ1-1; no firm D call. The CDR3 spans 13 residues. V lost 0 bases and J lost 8, with 10 bases in between. The V gene's germline CDR1 is SGHTA and CDR2 FQGNSA. The CDR3 reads CASSLAWRGEAFF. In DNA, the CDR3 is TGTGCCAGCAGCTTAGCGTGGCGCGGCGAAGCTTTCTTT.

Written as DNA, the CDR3 is TGCGCCAGCAGCGCGGGGGGGCAAGATACGCAGTATTTT. It specifies CASSAGGQDTQYF. V and J are TRBV10-2 and TRBJ2-3; the match to TRBD2 covers 9 bases. The length of the CDR3 is 13 residues. The V segment lost 6 bases and the J segment 5 bases; nucleotides outside the gene matches: 3. Germline V gene data show CDR1 as WSHSY and CDR2 as SAAADI.

The CDR3 loop is CASSSSIPPNTGELFF. CDR3 coding DNA: TGTGCCAGCAGCTCCTCGATACCACCCAACACCGGGGAGCTGTTTTTT. This sequence joins TRBV7-6 and TRBJ2-2; D is unresolved. CDR3 length: 16 amino acids. Trimming cost V 4 bases and J 2 bases, with 14 bases left between them. The germline gives CDR1 SGHVS, CDR2 FNYEAQ.

This clone was recorded only once. This chain joins TRBV19 and TRBJ2-4; no firm D call. This CDR3 contains 15 residues. In germline, CDR1 is LNHDA, CDR2 SQIVND (reference sequence). V was pared by 7 bases and J by 1 base, with 14 bases between. CDR3 in DNA: TGTGCCAGTATCGAGAGGTTAGGGGCCAAAAACATTCAGTACTTC. Encoded protein: CASIERLGAKNIQYF.

This chain uses TRBV6-2 or TRBV6-3 with TRBJ1-6; no firm D call. The V end lost 4 bases, the J end lost 6 bases, and 16 bases lay between the germline ends. The CDR3 runs 16 residues. CDR1 is MNHEY, CDR2 SVGEGT, per germline. CDR3 nucleotide sequence: TGTGCCAGCAGTTCGGACCGAGGGCGGGTTAATTCACCCCTCCACTTT. This gives the protein CASSSDRGRVNSPLHF.

The J gene is TRBJ2-7, the V gene TRBV28; no firm D call. Germline CDR1 MDHEN, CDR2 SYDVKM. CDR3 length: 11 amino acids. V was shortened by 2 bases and J by 6 bases, with 5 bases between the two germline ends. This CDR3 is CASSLGVEQYF. CDR3 coding DNA: TGTGCCAGCAGTTTAGGAGTCGAGCAGTACTTC.

The J gene is TRBJ2-5, the V gene TRBV9; D may be TRBD1 (5 bases). CDR1 and CDR2 (germline): SGDLS, YYNGEE. This CDR3 is 14 amino acids long. The germline V and J ends were trimmed by 0 bases and 5 bases, with 11 bases remaining between them. The CDR3 coding sequence is TGTGCCAGCAGCGTAGCGGGCAGGGTGGAGACCCAGTACTTC. Translating it yields CASSVAGRVETQYF.

The V and J genes are TRBV6-2 or TRBV6-3 and TRBJ2-2, with TRBD1 identical over 8 bases. Germline loops: CDR1 MNHEY, CDR2 SVGEGT. With 3 bases clipped from V and 2 bases from J, the junction kept 8 bases outside the gene matches. This CDR3 contains 17 residues. CDR3 DNA: TGTGCCAGCAGTTATCCAGGGGGCCGTAAAAACACCGGGGAGCTGTTTTTT. It specifies CASSYPGGRKNTGELFF.

The CDR3 DNA follows: TGTGCCAGTAGTCCATGGGTCAGGGGGTACAATGAGCAGTTCTTC. Its translation is CASSPWVRGYNEQFF. The chain combines TRBV19 with TRBJ2-1; the match to TRBD1 covers 7 bases. There are 15 residues in the CDR3. Germline trimming cut 5 bases from V and 4 bases from J; bases unmatched to any gene: 8. Per the germline V gene, CDR1 is LNHDA and CDR2 is SQIVND (reference sequence).

This clone was picked up one time. The chain employs TRBV4-1 and TRBJ2-5; D perhaps matches TRBD1 (7 bases). V was pared by 6 bases and J by 5 bases, with 13 bases between. The CDR3 is made up of 13 amino acids. CDR1 MGHRA and CDR2 YSYEKL come from the germline V gene. The CDR3 DNA reads as TGCGCCAGCAGGGAGGGGGCTCGGGAGACCCAGTACTTC. The encoded protein is CASREGARETQYF.

The chain has TRBV30 and TRBJ2-3; D is tentatively TRBD1 or TRBD2 (6 bases each). This CDR3 region has 15 residues. V was pared by 4 bases and J by 4 bases, with 18 bases between. Germline CDR1 GTSNPN, CDR2 SVGIG (reference sequence). CDR3 DNA sequence: TGTGCCTGGACAGTTCCTGGGGGGCTTTCAGATACGCAGTATTTT. Translated, it gives CAWTVPGGLSDTQYF.

CDR3 coding DNA: TGTGCCAGCAGCTTAGTTCCTCTCTCCTACGAGCAGTACTTC. Protein: CASSLVPLSYEQYF. V gene TRBV11-2 combines with J gene TRBJ2-7; no definite D call. V was pared by 1 base and J by 0 bases, with 7 bases between. Germline values: CDR1 SGHAT, CDR2 FQNNGV. CDR3 length: 14 residues.

The chain joins TRBV30 to TRBJ1-5; no clear D. This CDR3 contains 13 residues. The V gene's germline CDR1 is GTSNPN and CDR2 SVGIG (reference sequence). V gave up 0 bases and J gave up 11 bases, with 14 bases separating them. The CDR3, as DNA: TGTGCCTGGAGTGTAAGCGGGGAGATGACCCAGCATTTT. Its translation: CAWSVSGEMTQHF.

A few counts support this clone. This chain links TRBV18 with TRBJ1-2; D not certain. Germline V CDR1 and CDR2: KGHSH, LQKENI. V shed 3 bases and J shed 5 bases, with 7 bases lying between them. The CDR3 covers 12 residues. The CDR3 loop reads CASSPATYGYTF. In DNA, the CDR3 is TGTGCCAGCTCACCCGCCACTTATGGCTACACCTTC.

In its sample, this clone was seen once. The V and J genes are TRBV2 and TRBJ1-1, with 11 bases matching TRBD1. Germline CDR1 is SNHLY and CDR2 is FYNNEI. The CDR3 totals 15 residues. Germline trimming cut 6 bases from V and 4 bases from J; bases unmatched to any gene: 7. CDR3 residues: CASREDRGLITEAFF. CDR3 DNA: TGTGCCAGCAGAGAGGACAGGGGGCTGATCACTGAAGCTTTCTTT.

V and J are TRBV30 and TRBJ1-5; D uncertain. Germline values: CDR1 GTSNPN, CDR2 SVGIG (reference sequence). V was cut by 1 base and J by 6 bases, with 10 bases left in between. The CDR3 length is 13 residues. The CDR3 DNA reads as TGTGCCTGGAGTGACCCCGCGGGTCAGCCCCAGCATTTT. This encodes CAWSDPAGQPQHF.

V usage is TRBV4-3 and J usage is TRBJ2-3, with unresolved D. The germline V gene encodes CDR1 LGHNA and CDR2 YSLEER. V lost 4 bases and J 2 bases, leaving 16 bases between the germline ends. The CDR3 length is 16 residues. As DNA, the CDR3 is TGCGCCAGCAGCCGGGATCGCGGCGCGTCCACAGATACGCAGTATTTT. This gives the protein CASSRDRGASTDTQYF.

The chain links TRBV2 to TRBJ1-2; TRBD1 matches at 11 bases. V gave up 9 bases and J gave up 2 bases; unmatched junction bases: 8. This CDR3 has 15 amino acids. Germline V gene lookup returns CDR1 SNHLY and CDR2 FYNNEI. The CDR3 nucleotides are TGTGCCAGTGGAGAGGGACAGGGGGTCAACTATGGCTACACCTTC. This translates into CASGEGQGVNYGYTF. The full variable domain, its missing parts supplied by reference TRBV2 and TRBJ1-2, is EPEVTQTPSHQVTQMGQEVILRCVPISNHLYFYWYRQILGQKVEFLVSFYNNEISEKSEIFDDQFSVERPDGSNFTLKIRSTKLEDSAMYFCASGEGQGVNYGYTFGSGTRLTVV.

This rearrangement joins TRBV3-1 (or the pseudogene TRBV3-2) to TRBJ2-2; 7 bases are a match to TRBD2. J lost 7 bases, V lost 4 bases, and 3 bases had no gene match. The CDR3 extends over 13 amino acids. Germline V lookup: CDR1 LGHDT, CDR2 YNNKEL (reference sequence). The CDR3, as DNA: TGTGCCAGCAGCCGGGGGGGTTACGGGGAGCTGTTTTTT. This translates into CASSRGGYGELFF.

This clone was observed a few times. J is TRBJ2-7 and V is TRBV5-6; D gene uncertain. CDR1 SGHDT and CDR2 YYEEEE come from the germline V gene. Trimming cost V 2 bases and J 0 bases, with 9 bases left between them. This CDR3 has 14 residues. The CDR3 DNA follows: TGTGCCAGCAGCTTCGACGGCGGCTCCTACGAGCAGTACTTC. Amino acids: CASSFDGGSYEQYF.

This chain links TRBV19 with TRBJ2-5, with 8 nucleotides matching TRBD2. The length of the CDR3 is 16 residues. The V and J ends lost 5 bases and 4 bases, in that order; junction bases with no gene match: 12. Germline V gives CDR1 LNHDA, CDR2 SQIVND (reference sequence). Here the CDR3 reads CASSGLFGGASETQYF. CDR3 nucleotide sequence: TGTGCCAGTAGTGGCCTCTTCGGGGGGGCCTCAGAGACCCAGTACTTC. The full variable domain, in which reference TRBV19 and TRBJ2-5 provide the parts outside the CDR3, is DGGITQSPKYLFRKEGQNVTLSCEQNLNHDAMYWYRQDPGQGLRLIYYSQIVNDFQKGDIAEGYSVSREKKESFPLTVTSAQKNPTAFYLCASSGLFGGASETQYFGPGTRLLVL.

This rearrangement joins TRBV7-2 to TRBJ2-3; no reliable D call. The CDR3 runs 15 residues. V lost 2 bases and J 0 bases, leaving 9 bases between the germline ends. The germline gives CDR1 SGHTA, CDR2 FQGNSA. CDR3 sequence (DNA): TGTGCCAGCAGCTTACTTCCCAGTAGCACAGATACGCAGTATTTT. As protein: CASSLLPSSTDTQYF.